This T cell receptor (beta chain) was profiled in a study of T cell changes during pregnancy in multiple sclerosis. The protocol was immunoSEQ multiplex PCR, while the TCRdb copy is restricted to in-frame clones and leaves out a portion. The table has around 62,000 clones, about 88% seen once. This clone was detected a few times. This CDR3 is 11 amino acids long. Germline CDR1 reads SNHLY; CDR2 reads FYNNEI. V gave up 7 bases and J gave up 7 bases, with 7 bases separating them. This sequence was found in a female donor with multiple sclerosis, enrolled in a pregnancy study. The V gene is TRBV2, the J gene TRBJ2-2; D perhaps matches TRBD2 (5 bases). The sample in question was peripheral blood, obtained in the first trimester of pregnancy. The CDR3 protein is CASKRDGELFF. CDR3 DNA sequence: TGTGCCAGCAAACGGGACGGGGAGCTGTTTTTT.